This paragraph reports one T cell receptor beta chain. This entry is derived from a study of CD8+ T cells in alopecia areata. The CDR3 has 14 amino acids. CDR1 and CDR2 from the germline V gene are MNHEY and SVGAGI. V was cut by 7 bases and J by 5 bases, with 15 bases left in between. cDNA serving as the sequencing template came from extracted, reverse transcribed RNA. Clones were sequenced by immunoSEQ multiplex PCR, and TCRdb holds only the in-frame ones, with some missing. The sample records 150,000 to 200,000 clones, around 71% being singletons. The sequencing used CD8+ T cells sorted from blood, collected at week 0. This clonotype was obtained from a human donor with alopecia areata. The chain has TRBV6-5 and TRBJ1-5; D remains ambiguous. In DNA form, the CDR3 reads TGTGCCAGCATTAACCGAGAAGGCGATCAGCCCCAGCATTTT. Translating gives CASINREGDQPQHF.